Listed here is a single T cell receptor beta chain. Its antigen is unknown. The sample belongs to a study of OX40 agonist ivuxolimab in advanced cancers. Across the study: Ivuxolimab was administered intravenously to patients at 0.01 to 10 mg/kg every 2 weeks. Findings of the study overall: Normalized expansion of T-cell clones was also low for some nonresponders.

The method was immunoSEQ multiplex PCR; TCRdb's version includes in-frame clones alone and lacks a portion of them. Of around 59,000 clones listed, about 88% are singletons. Germline assignment: CDR1 SEHNR and CDR2 FQNEAQ (reference sequence). CDR3 length: 15 amino acids. Trimming took off 1 base at V and 6 bases at J, with 12 bases between the two ends. Sequenced material: CD4+ or CD8+ T cells sorted from blood, taken in a trial of the OX40 agonist ivuxolimab. The V and J genes are TRBV7-9 and TRBJ2-2, with D possibly being TRBD1 (5 bases). The receptor comes from an adult with an advanced solid tumor such as melanoma, head and neck, liver or kidney cancer. The CDR3 here is CASSLDSVRAGELFF. CDR3 nucleotides: TGTGCCAGCAGCTTAGATTCGGTCAGGGCCGGGGAGCTGTTTTTT.